These 24 T cell receptor beta chains came from one sample sequenced in a study of T-cell reconstitution after alpha-beta-depleted transplantation in children. The TCRbeta library incorporated unique molecular identifiers. TCRdb reprocessed the PCR reads with MiXCR, giving one entry per CDR3 protein. The sample carries around 500,000 distinct CDR3 sequences, around 12% recorded once. Sequenced here: PBMCs from the stem cell graft donor, sampled from the stem cell graft. All receptors come from a human donor who donated a stem cell graft to a child with combined immunodeficiency.

The gene calls are TRBV5-1 and TRBJ1-1, with 10 bases aligning to TRBD1. Germline trimming cut 2 bases from V and 5 bases from J; bases unmatched to any gene: 9. The CDR3 contains 16 residues. The germline V gene has CDR1 SGHRS and CDR2 YFSETQ. The CDR3 here is CASSFSSGTGATEAFF. For the CDR3, the DNA is TGCGCCAGCAGCTTCAGCTCCGGGACAGGGGCTACTGAAGCTTTCTTT.

This chain uses TRBV7-9 with TRBJ2-1; TRBD1 matches 9 bases. J lost 4 bases, V lost 3 bases, and 7 bases had no gene match. The length of the CDR3 is 16 residues. Per germline, CDR1 SEHNR and CDR2 FQNEAQ (reference sequence). The CDR3 DNA reads TGTGCCAGCAGCTTTAGGCCGGGACAGGGATACAATGAGCAGTTCTTC. Residues: CASSFRPGQGYNEQFF.

This chain uses TRBV5-1 with TRBJ2-2; 9 nucleotides align to TRBD1. CDR1 is SGHRS and CDR2 is YFSETQ in the germline V gene. The CDR3 sequence is 16 residues long. Trimming cost V 4 bases and J 5 bases; bases outside gene matches: 9. The CDR3 here is CASSNSGTGKTGELFF. The CDR3 nucleotides read TGCGCCAGCAGCAATTCCGGGACAGGGAAAACCGGGGAGCTGTTTTTT.

The DNA for the CDR3 is TGTGCCAGCAGCCCTCGGACGTATCTAGCCAAAAACATTCAGTACTTC. Its protein product is CASSPRTYLAKNIQYF. This rearrangement joins TRBV3-1 to TRBJ2-4, with D hard to call. The CDR3 consists of 16 residues. The V end lost 4 bases, the J end lost 0 bases, and 13 bases lay between the germline ends. CDR1 and CDR2 from the germline V gene are LGHDT and YNNKEL (reference sequence).

This clonotype was observed a few times. The rearrangement uses TRBV10-3 and TRBJ2-1; D remains unclear. The CDR3 totals 11 residues. The germline V gene has CDR1 ENHRY and CDR2 SYGVKD. The germline V and J ends were trimmed by 2 bases and 8 bases, with 4 bases remaining between them. The CDR3 loop reads CAISEIDEQFF. CDR3 in DNA: TGTGCCATCAGTGAGATCGATGAGCAGTTCTTC.

This chain joins TRBV6-1 and TRBJ2-2, with no clear D. Germline V gene lookup returns CDR1 MNHNS and CDR2 SASEGT. Trimming cost V 7 bases and J 5 bases, with 11 bases left between them. There are 13 residues in the CDR3. The CDR3 loop is CASNQRSTGELFF. The CDR3 region has the DNA TGTGCCAGCAACCAGAGATCTACCGGGGAGCTGTTTTTT.

This rearrangement joins TRBV5-1 to TRBJ2-3, with D perhaps TRBD1 or TRBD2 (6 bases each). The CDR3 has 17 amino acids. Trimming stripped 4 bases from V and 1 base from J, with 19 bases between. Germline assignment: CDR1 SGHRS and CDR2 YFSETQ. The CDR3 DNA follows: TGCGCCAGCAGCGGATCCGATGGGGGGCTTCGCACAGATACGCAGTATTTT. It codes for CASSGSDGGLRTDTQYF.

The CDR3 region is CASRRTSDTYEQYF. The CDR3 DNA reads as TGTGCCAGCAGGAGGACTAGCGATACCTACGAGCAGTACTTC. V is TRBV7-2 and J is TRBJ2-7; 9 bases match TRBD2. This CDR3 is 14 amino acids long. CDR1 and CDR2 (germline): SGHTA, FQGNSA. The V and J ends lost 6 bases and 2 bases, in that order; junction bases with no gene match: 5. The complete variable domain, with remaining parts taken from reference TRBV7-2 and TRBJ2-7, reads GAGVSQSPSNKVTEKGKDVELRCDPISGHTALYWYRQSLGQGLEFLIYFQGNSAPDKSGLPSDRFSAERTGGSVSTLTIQRTQQEDSAVYLCASRRTSDTYEQYFGPGTRLTVT.

Concerning this clonotype: The conserved final phenylalanine or tryptophan is absent from the CDR3, which likely points to a read error. The V gene is TRBV7-8, the J gene TRBJ1-6; D is unclear. The germline V gene has CDR1 SGHVS and CDR2 FQNEAQ. Trimming cost V 3 bases and J 13 bases, with 16 bases left between them. The CDR3 spans 14 residues. In DNA, the CDR3 is TGTGCCAGCAGCTTTCCCCATTATCAATCCCCCCTCCACTAT. Its protein product is CASSFPHYQSPLHY.

This clonotype came up a few times. The chain has TRBV12-2 and TRBJ1-5; the DNA was not used to check the table's D call, TRBD1. TRBV12-2 is given as a pseudogene. This CDR3 is built from 15 residues. CDR3 residues: CASRWATGGHQPQHF. CDR3 coding DNA: TGTGCAAGTCGCTGGGCGACAGGGGGCCATCAGCCCCAGCATTTT.

The rearrangement links TRBV4-3 to TRBJ2-6, with 9 bases that match TRBD2. The CDR3 is made up of 17 amino acids. Per germline, CDR1 LGHNA and CDR2 YSLEER. The V segment lost 0 bases and the J segment 2 bases; nucleotides outside the gene matches: 2. CDR3 bases: TGCGCCAGCAGCCAAGACCCTAGCGGGACTGGGGCCAACGTCCTGACTTTC. Amino acid sequence: CASSQDPSGTGANVLTF.

This clonotype was found a few times. This chain connects TRBV6-2 or TRBV6-3 to TRBJ2-7; possibly TRBD1 or TRBD2 for D (6 bases each). This CDR3 contains 16 residues. CDR1 MNHEY and CDR2 SVGEGT come from the germline V gene. Deletions cut 2 bases from V and 5 bases from J, with 19 bases between. The CDR3 loop is CASSYVPGAIQNEQYF. The CDR3 nucleotides read TGTGCCAGCAGTTACGTCCCGGGGGCGATACAGAACGAGCAGTACTTC.

The sample holds many counts of this clonotype. J is TRBJ2-5 and V is TRBV7-8; TRBD2 agrees at 10 bases. Germline trimming cut 1 base from V and 4 bases from J; bases unmatched to any gene: 9. The V gene's germline CDR1 is SGHVS and CDR2 FQNEAQ. The CDR3 is 17 amino acids. CDR3 loop: CASSLVLAGVGLETQYF. The CDR3 bases are TGTGCCAGCAGCTTAGTTCTAGCGGGAGTCGGTCTAGAGACCCAGTACTTC.

In this sample, this clonotype turned up many times. CDR3 amino acids: CASSPRGNYNEQFF. The CDR3 DNA reads TGTGCCAGCTCCCCAAGGGGCAACTACAATGAGCAGTTCTTC. This chain uses TRBV18 with TRBJ2-1; a weak D match, TRBD1 (5 bases). Trimming left V 6 bases short and J 3 bases short, with 12 bases between. The CDR3 has 14 residues. CDR1 is KGHSH, CDR2 LQKENI, per germline.

The chain recombines TRBV9 with TRBJ2-7; 7 positions agree with TRBD2. The CDR3 length is 14 residues. The ends lost 4 bases at V and 2 bases at J; junction bases unmatched: 6. Looked up from germline, CDR1 is SGDLS and CDR2 is YYNGEE. The CDR3: CASSTSGATYEQYF. CDR3 bases: TGTGCCAGCAGCACGAGCGGGGCTACCTACGAGCAGTACTTC.

The chain links TRBV4-1 to TRBJ1-5; no clear D. Germline CDR1 MGHRA, CDR2 YSYEKL. The ends were cut back, 2 bases at V and 6 bases at J, with 8 bases in the middle. The CDR3 spans 13 residues. The CDR3 here is CASSQLQSQPQHF. The CDR3 DNA follows: TGCGCCAGCAGCCAATTGCAGTCTCAGCCCCAGCATTTT.

This clonotype was observed a single time. The chain couples TRBV28 to TRBJ1-5, with 7 positions matching TRBD1. Germline CDR1 is MDHEN and CDR2 is SYDVKM. Germline trimming cut 6 bases from V and 6 bases from J; bases unmatched to any gene: 5. This CDR3 has 13 residues. CDR3 amino acids: CASRIPGGQPQHF. As DNA, the CDR3 is TGTGCCAGCAGAATACCAGGGGGTCAGCCCCAGCATTTT.

At least ten counts were recorded for this clonotype. The chain links TRBV4-2 to TRBJ1-6, with a possible D match to TRBD1 (6 bases). This CDR3 is built from 15 residues. Germline values: CDR1 LGHNA, CDR2 YNFKEQ. Trimming stripped 2 bases from V and 8 bases from J, with 13 bases between. CDR3 sequence (DNA): TGTGCCAGCAGCCAACGGAGGGCAGGGGATTCACCCCTCCACTTT. Protein sequence: CASSQRRAGDSPLHF.

V usage is TRBV6-5 and J usage is TRBJ2-2, with a possible D match to TRBD2 (6 bases). The CDR3 is 17 residues long. Per germline, CDR1 MNHEY and CDR2 SVGAGI. The V gene lost 3 bases and the J gene lost 0 bases, with 14 bases spanning the gap. This CDR3 reads CASSYVFGTANTGELFF. CDR3 in DNA: TGTGCCAGCAGTTATGTTTTTGGGACTGCGAACACCGGGGAGCTGTTTTTT.

In its sample, this clonotype was seen a few times. V gene TRBV20-1 combines with J gene TRBJ2-7; 9 nucleotides match TRBD1. The CDR3 has 14 amino acids. Germline CDR1 DFQATT, CDR2 SNEGSKA (reference sequence). The V segment lost 7 bases and the J segment 3 bases; nucleotides outside the gene matches: 10. The CDR3 sequence is CSVFPGQGGYEQYF. DNA of the CDR3: TGCAGTGTCTTCCCGGGACAGGGAGGCTACGAGCAGTACTTC.

The chain couples TRBV20-1 to TRBJ2-5, with 14 positions matching TRBD2. The CDR3 is made up of 19 amino acids. Germline CDR1 is DFQATT and CDR2 is SNEGSKA (reference sequence). V was clipped by 6 bases and J by 4 bases; unmatched bases: 19. The CDR3 nucleotides are TGCAGTGCCCCCCCCCGGGGGACTAGCGGGAGTTGGGGAAGAGAGACCCAGTACTTC. Its protein is CSAPPRGTSGSWGRETQYF.

The chain employs TRBV6-5 and TRBJ2-3, with D perhaps assigned TRBD1 or TRBD2 (5 bases each). The germline gives CDR1 MNHEY, CDR2 SVGAGI. Trimming stripped 0 bases from V and 3 bases from J, with 7 bases between. The CDR3 has 14 amino acids. The CDR3 DNA reads as TGTGCCAGCAGTTACTCGGGACCGACAGATACGCAGTATTTT. Amino acid sequence: CASSYSGPTDTQYF.

This clonotype was observed a handful of times. The rearrangement links TRBV5-6 to TRBJ2-2; 13 bases are shared with TRBD2. Germline CDR1 SGHDT, CDR2 YYEEEE. The CDR3 length is 17 residues. V shed 3 bases, J shed 4 bases, and the junction held 6 bases outside the gene matches. Here the CDR3 reads CASSSATSGGPTGELFF. CDR3 coding DNA: TGTGCCAGCAGCTCGGCGACTAGCGGGGGGCCCACCGGGGAGCTGTTTTTT.

The table lists this clonotype with a few counts. CDR3 nucleotides: TGTGCCAGCAGCGATGGGACAGTGGGGGCCAACGTCCTGACTTTC. Amino acids: CASSDGTVGANVLTF. The chain joins TRBV11-2 to TRBJ2-6; 7 bases fit TRBD1. Trimming at V came to 5 bases and at J to 4 bases, leaving 5 bases not matched to a gene. The CDR3 runs 15 residues. Per the germline V gene, CDR1 is SGHAT and CDR2 is FQNNGV.